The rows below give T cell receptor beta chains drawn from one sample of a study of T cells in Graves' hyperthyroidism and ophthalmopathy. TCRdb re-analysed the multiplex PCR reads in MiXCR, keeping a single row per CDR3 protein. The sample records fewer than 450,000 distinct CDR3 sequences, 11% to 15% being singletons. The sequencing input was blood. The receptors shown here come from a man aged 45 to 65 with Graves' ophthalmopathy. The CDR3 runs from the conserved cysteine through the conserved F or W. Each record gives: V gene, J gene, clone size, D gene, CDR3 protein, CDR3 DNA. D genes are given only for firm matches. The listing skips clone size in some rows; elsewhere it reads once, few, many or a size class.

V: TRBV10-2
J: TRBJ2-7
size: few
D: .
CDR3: CASKQDSYEQYF
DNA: TGCGCCAGCAAGCAGGATTCCTACGAGCAGTACTTC

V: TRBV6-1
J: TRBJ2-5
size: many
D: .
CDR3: CASGVRQQETQYF
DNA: TGTGCCAGCGGCGTGCGGCAGCAAGAGACCCAGTACTTC

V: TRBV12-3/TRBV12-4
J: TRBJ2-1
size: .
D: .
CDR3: CASSLSVSSYNEQLF
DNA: TGTGCCAGCAGTTTATCCGTTAGCTCCTACAATGAGCAGCTCTTC

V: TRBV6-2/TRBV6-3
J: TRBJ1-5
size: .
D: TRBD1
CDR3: CASSYDRAQPQHF
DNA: TGTGCCAGCAGTTACGACAGGGCTCAGCCCCAGCATTTT

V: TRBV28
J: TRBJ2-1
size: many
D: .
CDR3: CASSLRFGEQFF
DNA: TGTGCCAGCAGTTTAAGGTTTGGTGAGCAGTTCTTC

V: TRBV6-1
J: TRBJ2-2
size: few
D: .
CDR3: CASSEAQGGTGELFF
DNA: TGTGCCAGCAGTGAAGCCCAGGGAGGCACCGGGGAGCTGTTTTTT

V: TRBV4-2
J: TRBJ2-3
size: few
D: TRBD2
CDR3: CASSPQLAGENTQYF
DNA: TGTGCCAGCAGCCCTCAGCTAGCGGGAGAAAATACGCAGTATTTT

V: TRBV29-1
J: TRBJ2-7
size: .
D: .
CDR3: CSVVRDPSTEQYF
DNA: TGCAGCGTTGTCAGGGACCCAAGCACCGAGCAGTACTTC

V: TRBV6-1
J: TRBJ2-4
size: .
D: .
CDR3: CASSEDWSGIQYF
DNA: TGTGCCAGCAGTGAGGACTGGTCTGGCATTCAGTACTTC

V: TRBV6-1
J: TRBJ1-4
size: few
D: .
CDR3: CASSGTVATNEKLFF
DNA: TGTGCCAGCAGTGGGACAGTTGCAACTAATGAAAAACTGTTTTTT

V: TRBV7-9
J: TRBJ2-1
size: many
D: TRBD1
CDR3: CASSFRQGFTSEQFF
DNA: TGTGCCAGCAGCTTCCGACAGGGGTTTACCAGTGAGCAGTTCTTC

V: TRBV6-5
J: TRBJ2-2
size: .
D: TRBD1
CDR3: CASSYSKGGAYTGELFF
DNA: TGTGCCAGCAGTTACTCGAAAGGGGGCGCGTACACCGGGGAGCTGTTTTTT

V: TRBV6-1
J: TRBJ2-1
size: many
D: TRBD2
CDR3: CASIQPKLAGGDNEQFF
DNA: TGTGCCAGCATCCAACCAAAACTAGCGGGAGGGGACAATGAGCAGTTCTTC

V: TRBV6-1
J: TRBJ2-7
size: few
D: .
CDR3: CASSGYRAYEQYF
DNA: TGTGCCAGCAGTGGATACCGGGCCTACGAGCAGTACTTC

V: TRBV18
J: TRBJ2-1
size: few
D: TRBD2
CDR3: CASSPRFATSGRGDYNEQFF
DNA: TGTGCCAGCTCACCACGTTTCGCAACTAGCGGGAGGGGGGACTACAATGAGCAGTTCTTC

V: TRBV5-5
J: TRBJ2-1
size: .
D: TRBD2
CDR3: CASSQFLPSGYNEQFF
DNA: TGTGCCAGCAGCCAATTTCTGCCTAGCGGATACAATGAGCAGTTCTTC

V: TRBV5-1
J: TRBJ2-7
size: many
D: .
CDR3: CASSRERGSYEQYF
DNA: TGCGCCAGCAGCCGCGAACGGGGCTCCTACGAGCAGTACTTC

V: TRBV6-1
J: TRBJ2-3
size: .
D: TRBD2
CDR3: CASSISFGLAGDGDTQYF
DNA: TGTGCCAGCAGTATATCCTTCGGACTAGCGGGAGATGGAGATACGCAGTATTTT

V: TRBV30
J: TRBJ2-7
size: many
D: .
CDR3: CAWTTSWGSYDEQYF
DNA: TGTGCCTGGACAACCTCCTGGGGGAGTTACGACGAGCAGTACTTC

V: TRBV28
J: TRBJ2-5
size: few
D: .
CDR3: CASTPGTPFGTQYF
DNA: TGTGCCAGCACCCCCGGGACCCCTTTTGGGACCCAGTACTTC

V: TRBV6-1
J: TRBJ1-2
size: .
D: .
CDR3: CASRGIGGLDGYTF
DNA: TGTGCCAGCAGGGGGATTGGGGGTTTGGATGGCTACACCTTC

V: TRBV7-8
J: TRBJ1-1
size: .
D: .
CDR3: CASSLALGIAFF
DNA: TGTGCCAGCAGCTTAGCGCTGGGGATAGCTTTCTTT

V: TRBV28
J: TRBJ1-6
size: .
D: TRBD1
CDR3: CASKQGGISPLHF
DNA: TGTGCCAGTAAACAGGGGGGGATTTCACCCCTCCACTTT

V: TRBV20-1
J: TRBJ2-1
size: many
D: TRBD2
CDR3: CSASGPGTSGSGNEQFF
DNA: TGCAGTGCTAGCGGGCCCGGGACTAGCGGGTCGGGGAATGAGCAGTTCTTC

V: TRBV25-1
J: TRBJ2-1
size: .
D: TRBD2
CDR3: CASSEASGSYNEQFF
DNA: TGTGCCAGCAGTGAAGCTAGCGGGAGTTACAATGAGCAGTTCTTC

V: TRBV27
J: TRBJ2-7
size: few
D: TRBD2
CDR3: CASSETSTYEQYF
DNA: TGTGCCAGCAGTGAGACTAGCACTTACGAGCAGTACTTC

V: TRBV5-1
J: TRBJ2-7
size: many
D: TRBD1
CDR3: CASSLGGQSYEQYF
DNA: TGCGCCAGCAGCTTGGGGGGACAGTCCTACGAGCAGTACTTC

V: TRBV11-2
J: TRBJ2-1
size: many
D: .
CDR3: CASSFKGGGAGYNEQFF
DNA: TGTGCCAGCAGCTTCAAAGGGGGGGGCGCGGGGTACAATGAGCAGTTCTTC

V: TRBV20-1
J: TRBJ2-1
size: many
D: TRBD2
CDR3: CSAREGLAGEQFF
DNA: TGCAGTGCTAGAGAGGGACTAGCTGGTGAGCAGTTCTTC

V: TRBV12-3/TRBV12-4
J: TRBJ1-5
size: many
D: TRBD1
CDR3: CASSGTGNSNQPQHF
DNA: TGTGCCAGCAGCGGGACAGGGAATAGCAATCAGCCCCAGCATTTT

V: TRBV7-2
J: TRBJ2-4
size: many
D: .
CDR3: CASSLVSGAAKNIQYF
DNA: TGTGCCAGCAGCTTAGTGAGCGGAGCTGCCAAAAACATTCAGTACTTC

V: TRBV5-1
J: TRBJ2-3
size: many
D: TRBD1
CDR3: CASSEPGQLTDTQYF
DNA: TGCGCCAGCAGCGAGCCGGGACAGCTCACAGATACGCAGTATTTT

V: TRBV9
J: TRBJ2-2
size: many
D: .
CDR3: CASSDPLGPKNTGELFF
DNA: TGTGCCAGCAGCGACCCTCTAGGACCAAAGAACACCGGGGAGCTGTTTTTT

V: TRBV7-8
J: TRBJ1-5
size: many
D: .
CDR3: CASSLDRNNQPQHF
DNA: TGTGCCAGCAGCTTAGACCGGAACAATCAGCCCCAGCATTTT

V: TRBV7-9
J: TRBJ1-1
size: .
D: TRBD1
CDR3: CASEKGALGGTEAFF
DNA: TGTGCCAGCGAAAAGGGGGCCCTCGGGGGCACTGAAGCTTTCTTT

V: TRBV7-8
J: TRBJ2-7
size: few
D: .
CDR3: CASSLDSNYEQYF
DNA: TGTGCCAGCAGCTTGGACAGCAACTACGAGCAGTACTTC

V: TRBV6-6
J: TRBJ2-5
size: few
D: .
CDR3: CASSYSGRVGETQCF
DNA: TGTGCCAGCAGTTACTCCGGGAGAGTAGGAGAGACCCAGTGCTTC

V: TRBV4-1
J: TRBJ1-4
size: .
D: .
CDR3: CASSLNSLANEKLFF
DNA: TGCGCCAGCAGTCTAAACAGTTTGGCGAATGAAAAACTGTTTTTT

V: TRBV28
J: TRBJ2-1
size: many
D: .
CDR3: CASSLVTRRSSRDEQFF
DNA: TGTGCCAGCAGTTTGGTGACGCGGAGGTCTAGCCGGGATGAGCAGTTCTTC

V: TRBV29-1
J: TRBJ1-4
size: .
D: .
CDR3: CSVESPTGEKLFF
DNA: TGCAGCGTTGAATCCCCTACCGGTGAAAAACTGTTTTTT

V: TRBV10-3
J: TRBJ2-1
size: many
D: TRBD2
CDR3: CAIRRTSGGYNEQFF
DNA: TGTGCCATCAGGCGGACTAGCGGGGGCTACAATGAGCAGTTCTTC

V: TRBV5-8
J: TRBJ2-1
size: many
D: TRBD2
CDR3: CASRGLAGVSEQFF
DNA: TGTGCCAGCAGGGGACTAGCGGGAGTCAGTGAGCAGTTCTTC

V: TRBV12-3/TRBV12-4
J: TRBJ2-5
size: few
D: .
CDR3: CASTLSAKETQYF
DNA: TGTGCCAGCACCCTTAGCGCTAAAGAGACCCAGTACTTC

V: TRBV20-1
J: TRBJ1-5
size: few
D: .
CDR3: CSASPVYQPQHF
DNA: TGCAGTGCTTCTCCAGTATATCAGCCCCAGCATTTT